This is a list of T cell receptor beta chains from one sample in a study of T-cell reconstitution after alpha-beta-depleted transplantation in children. TCRdb reanalysed the PCR reads using MiXCR and keeps one entry per CDR3 protein. This table holds 250,000 to 300,000 distinct CDR3 sequences, roughly 10% found once. This sample comprised peripheral blood, obtained 180 days after TCRalphabeta/CD19-depleted stem cell transplant. The receptors were sampled from a male patient aged 2-15 years who had a stem cell transplant for chronic granulomatous disease, so the T cells may come from the graft donor. CDR3s include the opening cysteine and the closing phenylalanine or tryptophan. D genes are given only for firm matches. Clone size is stated in some rows and not others, as once, few, many or a class when expanded.

J gene: TRBJ1-3
clone size: many
V gene: TRBV5-4
D gene: NA
CDR3 DNA: TGTGCCAGCAGCTTGGGAACTGGAAACACCATATATTTT
CDR3 protein: CASSLGTGNTIYF

J gene: TRBJ2-6
clone size: many
V gene: TRBV28
D gene: NA
CDR3 DNA: TGTGCCAGCAGTTTTGAGGGGGGAACGGGGGCCAACGTCCTGACTTTC
CDR3 protein: CASSFEGGTGANVLTF

J gene: TRBJ1-6
clone size: many
V gene: TRBV7-2
D gene: NA
CDR3 DNA: TGTGCCAGCAGCCCCGACAGGATAAGCTCCTATAATTCACCCCTCCACTTT
CDR3 protein: CASSPDRISSYNSPLHF

J gene: TRBJ2-3
clone size: many
V gene: TRBV21-1
D gene: NA
CDR3 DNA: TGTGCCAGCAGCAATGGGGCAAGGGACAGGATCACAGATACGCAGTATTTT
CDR3 protein: CASSNGARDRITDTQYF

J gene: TRBJ2-7
clone size: few
V gene: TRBV7-9
D gene: TRBD2
CDR3 DNA: TGTGCCAGCAGCTCCTCAGAGGGACTAGCGGGTACCTACGAGCAGTACTTC
CDR3 protein: CASSSSEGLAGTYEQYF

J gene: TRBJ2-5
clone size: many
V gene: TRBV6-5
D gene: TRBD2
CDR3 DNA: TGTGCCAGCAGTTATTCTACTAGCGGGGGGAAGACCCAGTACTTC
CDR3 protein: CASSYSTSGGKTQYF

J gene: TRBJ2-7
clone size: many
V gene: TRBV5-1
D gene: NA
CDR3 DNA: TGCGCCAGCAGCTTGGGAGGAGATCTCACCTACGAGCAGTACTTC
CDR3 protein: CASSLGGDLTYEQYF

J gene: TRBJ2-6
clone size: many
V gene: TRBV9
D gene: NA
CDR3 DNA: TGTGCCAGCAGCGTAGAGGGATCTGGGGCCAACGTCCTGACTTTC
CDR3 protein: CASSVEGSGANVLTF

J gene: TRBJ1-1
clone size: NA
V gene: TRBV7-9
D gene: NA
CDR3 DNA: TGTGCCAGCAGCTTCGGGAGTCAACTGAACACTGAAGCTTTCTTT
CDR3 protein: CASSFGSQLNTEAFF

J gene: TRBJ2-3
clone size: many
V gene: TRBV4-3
D gene: NA
CDR3 DNA: TGCGCCAGCAGCCGAAGCATTAGCGGAGAAAGCACAGATACGCAGTATTTT
CDR3 protein: CASSRSISGESTDTQYF

J gene: TRBJ1-6
clone size: many
V gene: TRBV28
D gene: NA
CDR3 DNA: TGTGCCAGCAGCGACATCTCAAATTCACCCCTCCACTTT
CDR3 protein: CASSDISNSPLHF

J gene: TRBJ2-5
clone size: many
V gene: TRBV19
D gene: NA
CDR3 DNA: TGTGCCAGTAGTATCGCCACGACTAGTGGTCCGCAAGAGACCCAGTACTTC
CDR3 protein: CASSIATTSGPQETQYF

J gene: TRBJ2-1
clone size: many
V gene: TRBV29-1
D gene: NA
CDR3 DNA: TGCAGCGTTGAAAATCCGAGCTCCTACAATGAGCAGTTCTTC
CDR3 protein: CSVENPSSYNEQFF

J gene: TRBJ1-5
clone size: many
V gene: TRBV29-1
D gene: TRBD1
CDR3 DNA: TGCAGCGTAACCGGGACAGGGAAGAATCAGCCCCAGCATTTT
CDR3 protein: CSVTGTGKNQPQHF

J gene: TRBJ2-1
clone size: many
V gene: TRBV20-1
D gene: TRBD2
CDR3 DNA: TGCAGTGCTAGAGATCACTCGGGGCGGACTAGCGGGAGGGCTGGTGAGCAGTTCTTC
CDR3 protein: CSARDHSGRTSGRAGEQFF

J gene: TRBJ2-7
clone size: many
V gene: TRBV29-1
D gene: NA
CDR3 DNA: TGCAGCGTTTTCCGGGACACCACCTACGAGCAGTACTTC
CDR3 protein: CSVFRDTTYEQYF

J gene: TRBJ2-1
clone size: many
V gene: TRBV20-1
D gene: NA
CDR3 DNA: TGCAGTGCGCTTACACTCGGACGGTACAATGAGCAGTTCTTC
CDR3 protein: CSALTLGRYNEQFF

J gene: TRBJ1-4
clone size: few
V gene: TRBV29-1
D gene: NA
CDR3 DNA: TGCAGCGTTGTTTCGCGGAATGAAAAACTGTTTTTT
CDR3 protein: CSVVSRNEKLFF

J gene: TRBJ1-5
clone size: NA
V gene: TRBV20-1
D gene: NA
CDR3 DNA: TGCAGTGCTAGAGAACAGGGCGGCCAGCCCCAGCATTTT
CDR3 protein: CSAREQGGQPQHF

J gene: TRBJ2-7
clone size: many
V gene: TRBV29-1
D gene: TRBD1
CDR3 DNA: TGCAGCGTAGGAGACAGGGGTCCCTACGAGCAGTACTTC
CDR3 protein: CSVGDRGPYEQYF

J gene: TRBJ2-2
clone size: many
V gene: TRBV24-1
D gene: NA
CDR3 DNA: TGTGCCACCAGTGACCAGGGGTTTGGGGAGCTGTTTTTT
CDR3 protein: CATSDQGFGELFF

J gene: TRBJ2-5
clone size: many
V gene: TRBV12-3/TRBV12-4
D gene: NA
CDR3 DNA: TGTGCCAGCAGTTTCGGCCGACCGAAAGAGACCCAGTACTTC
CDR3 protein: CASSFGRPKETQYF

J gene: TRBJ2-1
clone size: many
V gene: TRBV7-8
D gene: TRBD1
CDR3 DNA: TGTGCCAGCAGCACCAAGGACAGGGATGGGCGCGATGAGCAGTTCTTC
CDR3 protein: CASSTKDRDGRDEQFF

J gene: TRBJ2-7
clone size: many
V gene: TRBV12-3/TRBV12-4
D gene: NA
CDR3 DNA: TGTGCCAGCAGTTTCAGGGACGAGCAGTACTTC
CDR3 protein: CASSFRDEQYF

J gene: TRBJ2-1
clone size: many
V gene: TRBV6-2/TRBV6-3
D gene: NA
CDR3 DNA: TGTGCCAGCAGTTACTCCAGGGAGTTGTACAATGAGCAGTTCTTC
CDR3 protein: CASSYSRELYNEQFF

J gene: TRBJ2-2
clone size: many
V gene: TRBV24-1
D gene: NA
CDR3 DNA: TGTGCCACCAGTGTCCAGGGTGGGAACGGGGAGCTGTTTTTT
CDR3 protein: CATSVQGGNGELFF

J gene: TRBJ2-3
clone size: many
V gene: TRBV12-3/TRBV12-4
D gene: NA
CDR3 DNA: TGTGCCAGCAGTTTAGCGCAGAGCGGGAGCACAGATACGCAGTATTTT
CDR3 protein: CASSLAQSGSTDTQYF

J gene: TRBJ2-1
clone size: NA
V gene: TRBV6-2/TRBV6-3
D gene: NA
CDR3 DNA: TGTGCCAGCACCCAGTGGGGCCGATACTCCTACAATGAGCAGTTCTTC
CDR3 protein: CASTQWGRYSYNEQFF

J gene: TRBJ1-6
clone size: many
V gene: TRBV15
D gene: NA
CDR3 DNA: TGTGCCACCAGCAACCGGGGTGATTATTCACCCCTCCACTTT
CDR3 protein: CATSNRGDYSPLHF

J gene: TRBJ1-1
clone size: many
V gene: TRBV9
D gene: NA
CDR3 DNA: TGTGCCAGCAGCGTAGCTCTCTTTGGGTCTGAAGCTTTCTTT
CDR3 protein: CASSVALFGSEAFF

J gene: TRBJ1-5
clone size: many
V gene: TRBV6-6
D gene: NA
CDR3 DNA: TGTGCCAGCGGGGAAATTAGCAATCAGCCCCAGCATTTT
CDR3 protein: CASGEISNQPQHF

J gene: TRBJ2-1
clone size: many
V gene: TRBV14
D gene: NA
CDR3 DNA: TGTGCCAGCAGCCCCTTCGGGGGGCCCGTGGATGAGCAGTTCTTC
CDR3 protein: CASSPFGGPVDEQFF

J gene: TRBJ2-7
clone size: few
V gene: TRBV7-9
D gene: TRBD2
CDR3 DNA: TGTGCCAGCAGCTTGTTGATGGGGAGGGACTACGAGCAGTACTTC
CDR3 protein: CASSLLMGRDYEQYF

J gene: TRBJ2-6
clone size: NA
V gene: TRBV30
D gene: NA
CDR3 DNA: TGTGCCTGGAGTTCAGGGGCTGGGGCCAACGTCCTGACTTTC
CDR3 protein: CAWSSGAGANVLTF

J gene: TRBJ1-3
clone size: many
V gene: TRBV11-2
D gene: NA
CDR3 DNA: TGTGCCAGCAGCTTAGGCGCTGTCTCTGGAAACACCATATATTTT
CDR3 protein: CASSLGAVSGNTIYF

J gene: TRBJ2-1
clone size: many
V gene: TRBV7-9
D gene: NA
CDR3 DNA: TGTGCCAGCAGCTCCCCCAAAAGCTCCTACAATGAGCAGTTCTTC
CDR3 protein: CASSSPKSSYNEQFF

J gene: TRBJ1-5
clone size: many
V gene: TRBV7-9
D gene: TRBD1
CDR3 DNA: TGTGCCAGCAGCTTAGGGGACAGGGGGCTTGGAAATCAGCCCCAGCATTTT
CDR3 protein: CASSLGDRGLGNQPQHF

J gene: TRBJ2-1
clone size: many
V gene: TRBV11-2
D gene: TRBD2
CDR3 DNA: TGTGCCAGCAGCAGAACTCACATCGGAGGCCGGGAGGAGGGTGAGCAGTTCTTC
CDR3 protein: CASSRTHIGGREEGEQFF

J gene: TRBJ1-3
clone size: many
V gene: TRBV27
D gene: NA
CDR3 DNA: TGTGCCAGCAGCTCATGGGACTCTGGAAACACCATATATTTT
CDR3 protein: CASSSWDSGNTIYF

J gene: TRBJ2-1
clone size: many
V gene: TRBV29-1
D gene: NA
CDR3 DNA: TGCAGCGCTGGCTCGTCGGGAGCCTACAATGAGCAGTTCTTC
CDR3 protein: CSAGSSGAYNEQFF